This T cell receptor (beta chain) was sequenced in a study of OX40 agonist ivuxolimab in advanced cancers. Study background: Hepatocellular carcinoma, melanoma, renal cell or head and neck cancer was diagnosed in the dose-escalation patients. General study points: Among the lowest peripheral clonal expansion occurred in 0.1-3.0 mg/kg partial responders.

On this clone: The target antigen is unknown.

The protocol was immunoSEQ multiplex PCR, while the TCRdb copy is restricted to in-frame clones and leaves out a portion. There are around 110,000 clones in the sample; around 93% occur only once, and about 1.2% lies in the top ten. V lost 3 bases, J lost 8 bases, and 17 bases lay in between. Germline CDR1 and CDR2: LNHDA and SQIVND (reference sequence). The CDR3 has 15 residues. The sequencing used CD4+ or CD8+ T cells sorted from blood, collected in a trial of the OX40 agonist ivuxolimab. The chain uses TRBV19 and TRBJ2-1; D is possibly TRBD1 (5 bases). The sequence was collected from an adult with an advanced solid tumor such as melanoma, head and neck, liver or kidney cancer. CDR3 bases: TGTGCCAGTAGTATTAGGGGCGACAGTTGGGATGAGCAGTTCTTC. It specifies CASSIRGDSWDEQFF.